Below, 4 T cell receptor beta chains from the same sample are listed, as sequenced in a study of T cell responses to AZD1222 COVID-19 vaccine. The assay was immunoSEQ multiplex PCR, and TCRdb's table has in-frame clones only and misses some. Seen here are about 160,000 clones, 88% observed once, and the top ten hold less than 6.5%. Material: peripheral blood, obtained on day 0 of AZD1222 vaccination. The source is an adult in good health.

In this sample, this clone turned up once. The chain joins TRBV5-4 to TRBJ1-3; no reliable D call. CDR1 and CDR2 from the germline V gene are SGHNT and YYREEE (reference sequence). The CDR3 totals 14 residues. V was pared by 3 bases and J by 2 bases, with 9 bases between. The CDR3 spells CASSSGRAGNTIYF. CDR3 bases: TGTGCCAGCAGCTCCGGGAGGGCTGGAAACACCATATATTTT. The full variable domain, with the rest looked up from reference TRBV5-4 and TRBJ1-3, is ETGVTQSPTHLIKTRGQQVTLRCSSQSGHNTVSWYQQALGQGPQFIFQYYREEENGRGNFPPRFSGLQFPNYSSELNVNALELDDSALYLCASSSGRAGNTIYFGEGSWLTVV.

The chain couples TRBV19 to TRBJ2-7; possible D gene TRBD2, 6 bases. V was trimmed by 3 bases and J by 2 bases, leaving 8 bases between them. This CDR3 contains 13 residues. Germline CDR1 LNHDA, CDR2 SQIVND (reference sequence). DNA for the CDR3: TGTGCCAGTAGTATTAGGGAGGCCTACGAGCAGTACTTC. It translates to CASSIREAYEQYF.

The V gene is TRBV5-5, the J gene TRBJ1-4; 7 bases are a match to TRBD1. The CDR3 is 16 residues long. V lost 4 bases, J lost 1 base, and 7 bases stayed unmatched. Germline assignment: CDR1 SGHKS and CDR2 YYEKEE (reference sequence). The CDR3 region has the DNA TGTGCCAGCAGCCCAAAGGACAGGAAAACTAATGAAAAACTGTTTTTT. It yields the protein CASSPKDRKTNEKLFF.

This chain links TRBV28 with TRBJ1-5; no definite D call. Germline V gene sequence: CDR1 MDHEN, CDR2 SYDVKM. The CDR3 extends over 12 amino acids. V was pared by 6 bases and J by 1 base, with 4 bases between. The CDR3 nucleotides read TGTGCCAGCAGGGGGAGCAATCAGCCCCAGCATTTT. Translated, it gives CASRGSNQPQHF.